This T cell receptor beta chain was retrieved from a study of shared clonotypes between healthy human individuals. The naive CD8 fraction comprised CD45RO-negative cells positively selected for CCR7 and excluded terminally differentiated effector memory CD45RA+ cells. Overall study results and limits: Donor scarcity curtailed the genetic and exposure-history diversity represented herein. Collection of samples was limited to blood; tissue repertoires likely differ.

This clone was detected a few times. No antigen is known for it. The assay was carried out at the deep level. Using approximately 200 ng DNA, 25,000 to 35,000 T cell genomes, the sorted-subset replicate PCRs were run. Assay used: immunoSEQ multiplex PCR; TCRdb lists only in-frame clones, some missing. The repertoire holds nearly 2 million clones, with roughly 94% as singletons. This TCR was recovered from a man aged 18 to 30 in good health. Sequencing was carried out using naive CD8+ T cells sorted from blood.

CDR3 amino acids: CASSIDPDSYGYTF. The CDR3 coding sequence is TGTGCCAGTAGTATAGATCCGGACAGCTATGGCTACACCTTC. The V call is TRBV19, the J call TRBJ1-2; D is possibly TRBD1 (6 bases). V lost 0 bases and J 4 bases, leaving 9 bases between the germline ends. This CDR3 is built from 14 residues. Germline CDR1 is LNHDA and CDR2 is SQIVND (reference sequence). Full variable domain (outside the CDR3, taken from reference TRBV19 and TRBJ1-2): DGGITQSPKYLFRKEGQNVTLSCEQNLNHDAMYWYRQDPGQGLRLIYYSQIVNDFQKGDIAEGYSVSREKKESFPLTVTSAQKNPTAFYLCASSIDPDSYGYTFGSGTRLTVV.